These T cell receptor beta chains were read from a single sample in a study of T cell responses to AZD1222 COVID-19 vaccine. Profiling relied on immunoSEQ multiplex PCR, and the TCRdb table lists in-frame clones only, not all of them. Altogether 74,000 or so clones are present, roughly 81% being singletons, with the ten largest covering roughly an eighth. The input for sequencing was peripheral blood, taken on day 0 of AZD1222 vaccination. The receptors were sampled from an adult in good health. The CDR3 runs from the conserved cysteine through the conserved F or W. D genes are given only for firm matches. Only some rows state a clone size, as once, few, many or a class for expanded clones.

j_call: TRBJ2-5; d_call: TRBD1; clone_size: few; v_call: TRBV6-5; cdr3_aa: CASSYIRTGGQETQYF; cdr3_nt: TGTGCCAGCAGTTATATTCGGACAGGGGGCCAAGAGACCCAGTACTTC
j_call: TRBJ1-1; d_call: NA; clone_size: NA; v_call: TRBV7-9; cdr3_aa: CASSLHWGRGETEAFF; cdr3_nt: TGTGCCAGCAGCTTACATTGGGGCAGGGGAGAAACTGAAGCTTTCTTT
j_call: TRBJ2-4; d_call: TRBD1; clone_size: NA; v_call: TRBV18; cdr3_aa: CASSPPWTGKNIQYF; cdr3_nt: TGTGCCAGCTCACCACCGTGGACAGGAAAAAACATTCAGTACTTC
j_call: TRBJ1-6; d_call: TRBD1; clone_size: NA; v_call: TRBV5-4; cdr3_aa: CASSLGQGADSPLHF; cdr3_nt: TGTGCCAGCAGCCTCGGACAGGGGGCTGATTCACCCCTCCACTTT
j_call: TRBJ2-7; d_call: TRBD1; clone_size: few; v_call: TRBV7-6; cdr3_aa: CASSLDRGPYEQYF; cdr3_nt: TGTGCCAGCAGCTTAGACAGGGGGCCCTACGAGCAGTACTTC
j_call: TRBJ1-5; d_call: NA; clone_size: NA; v_call: TRBV5-3; cdr3_aa: CARSEGDHSNQPQHF; cdr3_nt: TGTGCCAGAAGCGAGGGGGACCATAGCAATCAGCCCCAGCATTTT
j_call: TRBJ2-6; d_call: NA; clone_size: once; v_call: TRBV19; cdr3_aa: CASSIWTASSGANVLTF; cdr3_nt: TGTGCCAGTAGTATTTGGACAGCCAGCTCTGGGGCCAACGTCCTGACTTTC
j_call: TRBJ2-7; d_call: NA; clone_size: NA; v_call: TRBV9; cdr3_aa: CASSADGYYYEQYF; cdr3_nt: TGTGCCAGCAGCGCGGACGGGTACTACTACGAGCAGTACTTC
j_call: TRBJ1-3; d_call: TRBD1; clone_size: NA; v_call: TRBV7-2; cdr3_aa: CASSGNGGQGGNTIYF; cdr3_nt: TGTGCCAGCAGCGGCAACGGGGGACAGGGGGGAAACACCATATATTTT
j_call: TRBJ1-1; d_call: TRBD1; clone_size: NA; v_call: TRBV6-5; cdr3_aa: CASSYSSSGGNTEAFF; cdr3_nt: TGTGCCAGCAGTTACTCGAGTTCAGGGGGGAACACTGAAGCTTTCTTT
j_call: TRBJ2-3; d_call: NA; clone_size: NA; v_call: TRBV10-3; cdr3_aa: CAISGPTSTDTQYF; cdr3_nt: TGTGCCATCAGTGGGCCAACTAGCACAGATACGCAGTATTTT